The clone carrying this T cell receptor beta chain was found a few times. Its antigen remains unidentified. MiXCR was run by TCRdb on the 5' RACE reads, yielding one entry per CDR3 protein. This table has approximately 350,000 distinct CDR3 sequences, around a tenth appearing once. The data derive from a study of T cells after yellow fever vaccination. Overall study findings and caveats: Sorted repertoires could include abundant contaminating clonotypes from bulk cells. A small share of clonotypes appeared in both CD4 and CD8 compartments. Weaker, the secondary response peaked sooner, at day 5 versus 15. Reappearance after the booster was observed for most primary-vaccination clones (96% CD4, over 75% CD8).

Deletions cut 4 bases from V and 2 bases from J, with 10 bases between. Germline V gene sequence: CDR1 SGHRS, CDR2 YFSETQ. The CDR3 covers 14 residues. The clonotype was recovered from a man between 18 and 29 years old who received the YFV17D yellow fever vaccine. This sample comprised PBMCs, obtained on the day of the first yellow fever vaccination. The V call is TRBV5-1, the J call TRBJ2-1; no reliable D call. The CDR3 reads CASSLTGTYNEQFF. CDR3 DNA: TGCGCCAGCAGCCTGACGGGCACCTACAATGAGCAGTTCTTC.